This T cell receptor (beta chain) was recorded in a study of T cells in Graves' hyperthyroidism and ophthalmopathy. General study points: Blood also held most thyroid clonotypes expanded beyond 0.001.

Those with hyperthyroidism were 18 to 65 years old, newly diagnosed, and ill for under 2 months. Patients were excluded for uncontrolled infection, other autoimmune disease, pregnancy or lactation. Of note for this clonotype: Its antigen is not known. An end of the junction does not agree with germline; a read error may underlie this.

Per the germline V gene, CDR1 is SEHNR and CDR2 is FQNEAQ (reference sequence). CDR3 length: 18 residues. RNA transcripts provided the source from which TCR beta CDR3 regions were amplified. HTBI primers drove first-round RT-PCR of the TCR CDR3. Via MiXCR, TCRdb re-called the multiplex PCR reads, giving one row per CDR3 protein. The sample yields around 97,000 distinct CDR3 sequences, 45% to 50% seen once. J is TRBJ2-6 and V is TRBV7-9; 7 nucleotides line up with TRBD1. This receptor was identified in a man between 40 and 49 years old with Graves' hyperthyroidism. Sequencing input: blood. The CDR3, as DNA: TGTGCCAGCAGGGAACAAGGACAGGTCGTCACTGGGGCCAACGTCCTGATTTTC. This sequence encodes CASREQGQVVTGANVLIF.